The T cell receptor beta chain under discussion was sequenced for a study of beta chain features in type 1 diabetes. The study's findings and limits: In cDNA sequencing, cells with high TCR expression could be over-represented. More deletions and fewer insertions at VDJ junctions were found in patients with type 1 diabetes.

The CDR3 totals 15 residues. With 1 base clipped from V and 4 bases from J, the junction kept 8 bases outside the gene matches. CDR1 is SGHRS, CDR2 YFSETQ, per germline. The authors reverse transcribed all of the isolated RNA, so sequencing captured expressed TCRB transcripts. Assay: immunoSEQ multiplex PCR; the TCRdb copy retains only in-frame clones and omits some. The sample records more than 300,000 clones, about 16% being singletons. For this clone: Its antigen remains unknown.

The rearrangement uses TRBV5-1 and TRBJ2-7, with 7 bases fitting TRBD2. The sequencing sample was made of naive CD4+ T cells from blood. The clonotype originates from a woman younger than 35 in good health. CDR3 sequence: CASSLSAGVPYEQYF. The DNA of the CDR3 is TGCGCCAGCAGCTTGAGTGCGGGAGTACCTTACGAGCAGTACTTC.